The rows below give T cell receptor beta chains drawn from one sample of a study of T cell repertoires in cytomegalovirus infection. Antigens for these TCRs are unknown. TCRdb fed the reads into MiXCR, producing one record per CDR3 protein. The table has around 800,000 distinct CDR3 sequences, 32% seen once. Sequenced here: cultured CD8+ T cells from PBMCs, sampled from culture after CMV antigen stimulation. Receptor source: a human donor in good health (CMV status not recorded). Some clones in this sample may be carry-over from other donors' samples. Each CDR3 is given with its conserved first and last residue. The D gene is left open where the match is weak. Only some rows state a clone size, as once, few, many or a class for expanded clones.

>TRBJ1-1|few|NA|TRBV4-1
CASRAPGATEAFF
TGCGCCAGCCGGGCCCCTGGGGCCACTGAAGCTTTCTTT
>TRBJ1-1|NA|NA|TRBV27
CASSSEQGHSWTEAFF
TGTGCCAGCAGTTCAGAACAGGGTCATTCGTGGACTGAAGCTTTCTTT
>TRBJ2-2|NA|TRBD1|TRBV9
CASSTQLRDSNTGELFF
TGTGCCAGCAGCACGCAGCTCCGGGACAGTAACACCGGGGAGCTGTTTTTT
>TRBJ1-2|NA|NA|TRBV9
CASSPGVQNYGYTF
TGTGCCAGCAGCCCTGGGGTCCAAAACTATGGCTACACCTTC
>TRBJ2-1|once|TRBD2|TRBV4-3
CASGLAGGSINEQFF
TGCGCCAGTGGACTAGCGGGGGGATCGATCAATGAGCAGTTCTTC
>TRBJ1-2|few|NA|TRBV12-3/TRBV12-4
CASSFLKKDGYTF
TGTGCCAGCAGTTTCCTTAAGAAGGACGGCTACACCTTC
>TRBJ1-5|once|NA|TRBV27
CASRRGPSEHYSNQPQHF
TGTGCCAGCAGAAGAGGCCCGAGCGAGCATTATAGCAATCAGCCCCAGCATTTT
>TRBJ2-1|few|TRBD2|TRBV12-3/TRBV12-4
CASSFTTSGGATPYNEQFF
TGTGCCAGCAGTTTCACGACTAGCGGGGGAGCGACTCCCTACAATGAGCAGTTCTTC
>TRBJ1-6|NA|NA|TRBV6-6
CASSRKYNSPLHF
TGTGCCAGCAGTCGGAAATATAATTCACCCCTCCACTTT
>TRBJ2-2|many|NA|TRBV7-8
CATRGDSNTGELFF
TGTGCCACCCGAGGGGACTCGAACACCGGGGAGCTGTTTTTT
>TRBJ2-7|NA|NA|TRBV13
CASSLVPGDYEQYF
TGTGCCAGCAGCTTAGTGCCAGGCGACTACGAGCAGTACTTC
>TRBJ2-1|few|NA|TRBV19
CASSDGGPENEQFF
TGTGCCAGTAGTGATGGGGGGCCTGAGAATGAGCAGTTCTTC
>TRBJ2-7|few|NA|TRBV6-1
CASTGRNRGTYEQYF
TGTGCCAGCACCGGTCGGAACAGAGGGACCTACGAGCAGTACTTC
>TRBJ1-5|NA|NA|TRBV5-6
CASSLMGQPQHF
TGTGCCAGCAGCTTGATGGGACAGCCCCAGCATTTT
>TRBJ2-3|NA|TRBD1|TRBV7-6
CATRDRGYTDTQYF
TGTGCCACCCGGGACAGGGGATACACAGATACGCAGTATTTT